This T cell receptor beta chain was captured in a study of T cells in Graves' hyperthyroidism and ophthalmopathy. TCR beta CDR3 regions were amplified from RNA transcripts. Carried out on the TCR CDR3, a first-round RT-PCR used the HTBI primer set. TCRdb re-analysed the multiplex PCR reads in MiXCR, keeping a single row per CDR3 protein. The sample yields about 600,000 distinct CDR3 sequences, roughly 15% seen once. This clonotype was seen many times. Ophthalmopathy patients had Clinical Activity Score at least 3, NOSPECS grade at least 4, duration under 3 months. This CDR3 spans 14 amino acids. V lost 6 bases to trimming and J lost 0 bases; unmatched junction nucleotides: 5. Germline values: CDR1 SGHRS, CDR2 YFSETQ.

Material for sequencing was blood. The V call is TRBV5-1, the J call TRBJ1-1; TRBD1 agrees at 7 bases. The sequence was obtained from a woman aged 40 to 49 with Graves' ophthalmopathy. CDR3 protein: CASNPGQMNTEAFF. CDR3 in DNA: TGCGCCAGCAACCCGGGACAGATGAACACTGAAGCTTTCTTT.